These T cell receptor beta chains were read from a single sample in a study of cytomegalovirus exposure and HLA in healthy donors. Sequenced by immunoSEQ multiplex PCR; TCRdb stores in-frame clones only, minus some. The sample holds about 90,000 clones, roughly 58% seen once. The sample consisted of PBMCs. The receptors shown here come from a woman in her 30s in good health and CMV-seropositive. Both conserved end residues are part of each CDR3. The D gene is left open where the match is weak. The size field is filled for only some rows; it gives once, few, many or a size class.

J: TRBJ1-2; D: .; size: .; V: TRBV6-5; DNA: TGTGCCAGCAGTTACTCGGCGACAACCTATGGCTACACCTTC; CDR3: CASSYSATTYGYTF
J: TRBJ2-2; D: TRBD1; size: .; V: TRBV5-1; DNA: TGCGCCAGCAGCTCCCTCACCGGGACAGGGTCCACCGGGGAGCTGTTTTTT; CDR3: CASSSLTGTGSTGELFF
J: TRBJ1-2; D: TRBD1; size: .; V: TRBV18; DNA: TGTGCCAGCTCACCACCTATGGGACAGACTAACTATGGCTACACCTTC; CDR3: CASSPPMGQTNYGYTF
J: TRBJ2-7; D: .; size: once; V: TRBV7-2; DNA: TGTGCCAGCATTGACCTAGGTTACGAGCAGTACTTC; CDR3: CASIDLGYEQYF
J: TRBJ1-4; D: TRBD1; size: few; V: TRBV5-1; DNA: TGCGCCAGCAGCTTCCAAGGACAGGGGAGTAAAAAACTGTTTTTT; CDR3: CASSFQGQGSKKLFF
J: TRBJ1-1; D: TRBD1; size: .; V: TRBV7-6; DNA: TGTGCCAGCAGCTTAGCGGGGACAGGGGTCACTGAAGCTTTCTTT; CDR3: CASSLAGTGVTEAFF
J: TRBJ2-1; D: TRBD2; size: once; V: TRBV28; DNA: TGTGCCAGCAGCGGGACTAGCGGGCCCTACAATGAGCAGTTCTTC; CDR3: CASSGTSGPYNEQFF
J: TRBJ1-2; D: .; size: .; V: TRBV18; DNA: TGTGCCAGCTCACCCTCCGGGGGAGACTATGGCTACACCTTC; CDR3: CASSPSGGDYGYTF
J: TRBJ1-2; D: .; size: .; V: TRBV6-6; DNA: TGTGCCAGCACAGACAGGCTGGGCTATGGCTACACCTTC; CDR3: CASTDRLGYGYTF
J: TRBJ2-3; D: .; size: .; V: TRBV14; DNA: TGTGCCAGCAGCCTATCCACAGATACGCAGTATTTT; CDR3: CASSLSTDTQYF
J: TRBJ2-3; D: TRBD2; size: .; V: TRBV7-2; DNA: TGTGCCAGCAGACCCAGCGGGGGCCTTGCTCGGGCGCAGTATTTT; CDR3: CASRPSGGLARAQYF
J: TRBJ1-2; D: TRBD1; size: .; V: TRBV27; DNA: TGTGCCAGCAGGACAGGGACAGGCCTTTATGGCTACACCTTC; CDR3: CASRTGTGLYGYTF
J: TRBJ1-2; D: .; size: .; V: TRBV28; DNA: TGTGCCAGCAGTTTAATACTCAACTATGGCTACACCTTC; CDR3: CASSLILNYGYTF
J: TRBJ2-7; D: TRBD1; size: .; V: TRBV11-1; DNA: TGTGCCAGCAGCCCAGGGGGATGGACCTACGAGCAGTACTTC; CDR3: CASSPGGWTYEQYF
J: TRBJ2-5; D: TRBD2; size: .; V: TRBV5-1; DNA: TGCGCCAGCAGCTTGGGCGGGGGAAGGGAGGAGACCCAGTACTTC; CDR3: CASSLGGGREETQYF
J: TRBJ2-7; D: .; size: .; V: TRBV5-1; DNA: TGCGCCAGCAGCATTGACACGACCTACGAGCAGTACTTC; CDR3: CASSIDTTYEQYF
J: TRBJ2-2; D: .; size: few; V: TRBV9; DNA: TGTGCCAGCAGCGGTAGTATCTCCGGGGAGCTGTTTTTT; CDR3: CASSGSISGELFF
J: TRBJ2-1; D: .; size: .; V: TRBV5-4; DNA: TGTGCCAGCAGCCTTAACAGGGCCTCCTACAATGAGCAGTTCTTC; CDR3: CASSLNRASYNEQFF
J: TRBJ1-6; D: .; size: .; V: TRBV14; DNA: TGTGCCAGCAGCCAGACAGGTGCCCTCTCACCCCTCCACTTT; CDR3: CASSQTGALSPLHF
J: TRBJ2-1; D: .; size: .; V: TRBV12-5; DNA: TGTGCTAGTGGTTTGACCAGCGGCTATAACAATGAGCAGTTCTTC; CDR3: CASGLTSGYNNEQFF
J: TRBJ2-1; D: .; size: .; V: TRBV6-1; DNA: TGTGCCAGCAGTGAAGGGGGCGATGAGCAGTTCTTC; CDR3: CASSEGGDEQFF
J: TRBJ2-1; D: TRBD2; size: once; V: TRBV5-4; DNA: TGTGCCAGCAGCTCGGGACTAGCGGGCAATGAGCAGTTCTTC; CDR3: CASSSGLAGNEQFF
J: TRBJ2-3; D: TRBD2; size: .; V: TRBV9; DNA: TGTGCCAGCAGCGAGGGAGGGTGGCGGGGGGGGGATACGCAGTATTTT; CDR3: CASSEGGWRGGDTQYF
J: TRBJ1-1; D: .; size: .; V: TRBV28; DNA: TGTGCCAGCAGTTCGCCAGTTATAACTGAAGCTTTCTTT; CDR3: CASSSPVITEAFF
J: TRBJ1-5; D: .; size: once; V: TRBV5-1; DNA: TGCGCCAGCAGCCCGTCTGGACTGACGCACAATCAGCCCCAGCATTTT; CDR3: CASSPSGLTHNQPQHF
J: TRBJ2-7; D: .; size: .; V: TRBV10-3; DNA: TGTGCCATCAGTGACAGGGTTTACGAGCAGTACTTC; CDR3: CAISDRVYEQYF
J: TRBJ2-7; D: .; size: .; V: TRBV19; DNA: TGTGCCAGTAGTCCTCAGGAGGGACCCTACGAGCAGTACTTC; CDR3: CASSPQEGPYEQYF
J: TRBJ2-6; D: TRBD1; size: .; V: TRBV11-2; DNA: TGTGCCAGCAGCCCGCGGACAGGGGAACTAGTCGGGGCCAACGTCCTGACTTTC; CDR3: CASSPRTGELVGANVLTF
J: TRBJ1-3; D: .; size: few; V: TRBV23-1; DNA: TGCGCCAGCAGTAGGCAGGGAGGAAACACCATATATTTT; CDR3: CASSRQGGNTIYF
J: TRBJ1-2; D: .; size: .; V: TRBV28; DNA: TGTGCCAGCACTAATAATGGGCAGCTCTATGGCTACACCTTC; CDR3: CASTNNGQLYGYTF
J: TRBJ1-3; D: .; size: .; V: TRBV19; DNA: TGTGCCAGTACCTACCGGAATTCAGGGGCGCACGGAAACACCATATATTTT; CDR3: CASTYRNSGAHGNTIYF
J: TRBJ2-1; D: .; size: .; V: TRBV14; DNA: TGTGCCAGCAGCCAAGACTGGGGCCAGTTCTTC; CDR3: CASSQDWGQFF
J: TRBJ2-7; D: .; size: .; V: TRBV7-8; DNA: TGTGCCAGCAGCTTAGGCATGGGGCCCACCGAGCAGTACTTC; CDR3: CASSLGMGPTEQYF
J: TRBJ2-7; D: .; size: .; V: TRBV11-3; DNA: TGTGCCAGCAGCTGGCGGGACCGACTATCCTACGAGCAGTACTTC; CDR3: CASSWRDRLSYEQYF
J: TRBJ1-3; D: TRBD1; size: .; V: TRBV28; DNA: TGTGCCAGCAGGAGCTGGGACAGCTCTGGAAACACCATATATTTT; CDR3: CASRSWDSSGNTIYF
J: TRBJ2-7; D: .; size: .; V: TRBV30; DNA: TGTGCCTGGAACCGACAGCGCCACCGAGGCGAGCAGTACTTC; CDR3: CAWNRQRHRGEQYF
J: TRBJ1-3; D: .; size: .; V: TRBV19; DNA: TGTGCCAGTAGTATGGACAGAGGAGGAAACACCATATATTTT; CDR3: CASSMDRGGNTIYF
J: TRBJ1-1; D: .; size: .; V: TRBV19; DNA: TGTGCCAGTAGCTTAGTCCCGAACACTGAAGCTTTCTTT; CDR3: CASSLVPNTEAFF
J: TRBJ1-2; D: TRBD1; size: .; V: TRBV27; DNA: TGTGCCAGCAGTTCGGGACAGGGGGATGCTAACTATGGCTACACCTTC; CDR3: CASSSGQGDANYGYTF
J: TRBJ1-2; D: .; size: .; V: TRBV6-5; DNA: TGTGCCAGCAGCGGAAACAGGAAGAACTATGGCTACACCTTC; CDR3: CASSGNRKNYGYTF
J: TRBJ1-2; D: .; size: .; V: TRBV6-1; DNA: TGTGCCAGCAGTGGGAGCCACGAGGCTAACTATGGCTACACCTTC; CDR3: CASSGSHEANYGYTF
J: TRBJ2-5; D: .; size: few; V: TRBV7-9; DNA: TGTTCCAGCAGCTCAGGAATGGAGACCCAGTACTTC; CDR3: CSSSSGMETQYF
J: TRBJ1-5; D: .; size: .; V: TRBV5-6; DNA: TGTGCCAGCAGCTTGTTTGAGGGAAATCAGCCCCAGCATTTT; CDR3: CASSLFEGNQPQHF
J: TRBJ1-1; D: .; size: few; V: TRBV4-1; DNA: TGCGCCAGCAGCCAACCCGGGGGAAATATCGACACTGAAGCTTTCTTT; CDR3: CASSQPGGNIDTEAFF
J: TRBJ2-3; D: TRBD2; size: .; V: TRBV10-3; DNA: TGTGCCATCCGAGGGACTAGCGGGGGAATAGATACGCAGTATTTT; CDR3: CAIRGTSGGIDTQYF
J: TRBJ1-1; D: .; size: few; V: TRBV28; DNA: TGTGCCAGCATGCGGGCAGGATCTTTGGGGACTGAAGCTTTCTTT; CDR3: CASMRAGSLGTEAFF
J: TRBJ1-4; D: .; size: once; V: TRBV7-9; DNA: TGTGCCAGCAGCTTAGGGAGAGAAAAAACGTGGGATGAAAAACTGTTTTTT; CDR3: CASSLGREKTWDEKLFF
J: TRBJ1-1; D: .; size: .; V: TRBV10-1; DNA: TGCGCCAGCAGTGTCTCCAGGGCGAACACTGAAGCTTTCTTT; CDR3: CASSVSRANTEAFF
J: TRBJ2-5; D: .; size: .; V: TRBV7-2; DNA: TGTGCCAGCAGCCTGGACAGAAAAGAGACCCAGTACTTC; CDR3: CASSLDRKETQYF
J: TRBJ2-7; D: TRBD1; size: .; V: TRBV6-6; DNA: TGTGCCAGCAGTTATTCTCACGCGACAGGGTCCAACGAGCAGTACTTC; CDR3: CASSYSHATGSNEQYF
J: TRBJ2-5; D: TRBD2; size: .; V: TRBV5-1; DNA: TGCGCCAGCAGCGTGGGACTACAAGAGACCCAGTACTTC; CDR3: CASSVGLQETQYF